The entry that follows covers one T cell receptor beta chain sequence. Its antigen remains unknown. This CDR3 region has 16 residues. The germline V gene encodes CDR1 PRHDT and CDR2 FYEKMQ (reference sequence). Trimming left V 3 bases short and J 2 bases short, with 15 bases between. This record belongs to a study of T cells after yellow fever vaccination. On the study more broadly: Libraries from low-cell-number fractions were prepared with the SMART-Seq v4 Ultra Low Input RNA kit.

Making TCR cDNA involved 5'RACE template switching, which added UMIs and a universal primer site. TCRdb reprocessed the 5' RACE reads via MiXCR and lists one record per CDR3 protein. The data hold some 400,000 distinct CDR3 sequences, with 15% to 20% observed a single time. Study-wide findings and caveats: The booster response re-showed most primary clones: 96% CD4, approximately 85% CD8.

This clonotype was sampled from a man aged 18 to 30 who received the YFV17D yellow fever vaccine. Material: PBMCs, obtained before the yellow fever booster vaccination. The V call is TRBV13, the J call TRBJ2-3; D perhaps matches TRBD2 (6 bases). CDR3 sequence reads: CASSFSHLAATDTQYF. The CDR3 bases are TGTGCCAGCAGCTTCAGTCATTTAGCGGCCACAGATACGCAGTATTTT.